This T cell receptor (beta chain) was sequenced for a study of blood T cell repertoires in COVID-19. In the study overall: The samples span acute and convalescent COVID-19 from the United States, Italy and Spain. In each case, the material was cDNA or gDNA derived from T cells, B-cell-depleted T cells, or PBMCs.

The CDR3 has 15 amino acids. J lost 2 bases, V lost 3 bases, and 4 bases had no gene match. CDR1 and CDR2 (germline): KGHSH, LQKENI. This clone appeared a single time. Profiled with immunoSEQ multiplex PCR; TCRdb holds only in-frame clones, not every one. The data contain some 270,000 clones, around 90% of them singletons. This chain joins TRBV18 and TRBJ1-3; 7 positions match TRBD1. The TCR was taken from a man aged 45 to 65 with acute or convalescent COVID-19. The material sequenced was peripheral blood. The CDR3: CASSPPGTAGNTIYF. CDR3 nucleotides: TGTGCCAGCTCACCGCCCGGGACAGCTGGAAACACCATATATTTT.